One sample yielded the 20 T cell receptor beta chains listed below, sequenced in a study of T cell responses to AZD1222 COVID-19 vaccine. Assay: immunoSEQ multiplex PCR; the TCRdb copy retains only in-frame clones and omits some. The sample contains 110,000 to 150,000 clones, 93% of which appear only once. Source: peripheral blood, taken on day 0 of AZD1222 vaccination. The receptors were sampled from an adult in good health.

The chain uses TRBV7-9 and TRBJ2-3; unclear D gene. CDR1 and CDR2 from the germline V gene are SEHNR and FQNEAQ (reference sequence). The V and J ends lost 5 bases and 3 bases respectively, with 12 bases between them. The CDR3 has 14 amino acids. The CDR3 loop reads CASSLSPITDTQYF. Here the CDR3 DNA reads TGTGCCAGCAGCCTGTCGCCGATAACAGATACGCAGTATTTT.

The rearrangement links TRBV7-2 to TRBJ2-6; 8 bases are shared with TRBD1. V was pared by 1 base and J by 0 bases, with 2 bases of the junction left unmatched. CDR1 SGHTA and CDR2 FQGNSA come from the germline V gene. CDR3 length equals 17 residues. The CDR3 DNA reads as TGTGCCAGCAGCTTAGAGGGACAGGTCTCTGGGGCCAACGTCCTGACTTTC. It codes for CASSLEGQVSGANVLTF. Full variable domain (remainder filled in from reference TRBV7-2 and TRBJ2-6): GAGVSQSPSNKVTEKGKDVELRCDPISGHTALYWYRQSLGQGLEFLIYFQGNSAPDKSGLPSDRFSAERTGGSVSTLTIQRTQQEDSAVYLCASSLEGQVSGANVLTFGAGSRLTVL.

This rearrangement joins TRBV24-1 to TRBJ1-1, with D unclear. With 3 bases removed from V and 6 bases from J, the gap between germline ends came to 4 bases. Germline V CDR1 and CDR2: KGHDR, SFDVKD. This CDR3 comprises 11 residues. The CDR3 sequence is CATSDGAEAFF. CDR3 sequence (DNA): TGTGCCACCAGTGATGGTGCTGAAGCTTTCTTT.

This sequence joins TRBV4-1 and TRBJ1-5, with D hard to call. The germline CDR1 and CDR2 sequences are MGHRA and YSYEKL. This CDR3 region has 15 residues. V was clipped by 0 bases and J by 3 bases, with 9 bases between them. CDR3 DNA sequence: TGCGCCAGCAGCCAAGAAGTGGGGATCAATCAGCCCCAGCATTTT. This translates into CASSQEVGINQPQHF.

The rearrangement uses TRBV5-1 and TRBJ1-1; maybe TRBD1 (6 bases). This CDR3 spans 14 amino acids. CDR1 and CDR2 from the germline V gene are SGHRS and YFSETQ. V was shortened by 3 bases and J by 5 bases, with 14 bases between the two germline ends. The chain's CDR3 is CASSSQGADTEAFF. The CDR3 bases are TGCGCCAGCAGCTCACAGGGAGCCGATACTGAAGCTTTCTTT.

The chain is built from TRBV7-2 and TRBJ1-3, with D perhaps matching TRBD1 (5 bases). This CDR3 contains 14 residues. With 5 bases removed from V and 3 bases from J, the gap between germline ends came to 11 bases. Looked up from germline, CDR1 is SGHTA and CDR2 is FQGNSA. DNA of the CDR3: TGTGCCAGCAGCCGTGACAGTTTTGGAAACACCATATATTTT. This encodes CASSRDSFGNTIYF.

The chain uses TRBV5-6 and TRBJ1-1; maybe TRBD1 (5 bases). CDR1 and CDR2 (germline): SGHDT, YYEEEE. V was clipped by 0 bases and J by 8 bases, with 14 bases between them. This CDR3 is 14 amino acids long. The CDR3 loop reads CASSLAGRGSEAFF. The CDR3 coding sequence is TGTGCCAGCAGCTTGGCAGGGCGAGGCTCGGAAGCTTTCTTT.

CDR3: CASSQVYTNTGELFF. CDR3 DNA: TGCGCCAGCAGCCAGGTTTACACGAACACCGGGGAGCTGTTTTTT. The genes are TRBV4-1 and TRBJ2-2; D remains unclear. Trimming took 3 bases from V and 0 from J, leaving 8 bases between them. This CDR3 comprises 15 residues. CDR1 and CDR2 from the germline V gene are MGHRA and YSYEKL.

The J gene is TRBJ2-5, the V gene TRBV20-1, with D uncertain. V gave up 1 base and J gave up 4 bases, with 4 bases separating them. CDR1 is DFQATT, CDR2 SNEGSKA, per germline (reference sequence). This CDR3 comprises 11 residues. CDR3 nucleotide sequence: TGCAGTGCTAGAGTAGTAGAGACCCAGTACTTC. Protein sequence: CSARVVETQYF.

V and J are TRBV28 and TRBJ1-5; D gene unclear. Germline V gene sequence: CDR1 MDHEN, CDR2 SYDVKM. V gave up 6 bases and J gave up 0 bases, with 15 bases separating them. This CDR3 comprises 16 residues. This CDR3 reads CASSLQQGNSNQPQHF. CDR3 nucleotides: TGTGCCAGCAGCCTACAACAAGGGAATAGCAATCAGCCCCAGCATTTT.

The chain has TRBV28 and TRBJ1-1; D is undetermined. V was pared by 8 bases and J by 0 bases, with 19 bases between. Germline values: CDR1 MDHEN, CDR2 SYDVKM. The CDR3 runs 16 residues. This chain's CDR3 is CASEGEQTTMNTEAFF. Here the CDR3 DNA reads TGTGCCAGCGAGGGTGAACAGACGACTATGAACACTGAAGCTTTCTTT.

The chain carries TRBV5-6 and TRBJ2-1, with D unresolved. CDR3 length: 15 amino acids. Trimming left V 9 bases short and J 2 bases short, with 18 bases between. From germline, CDR1 is SGHDT and CDR2 YYEEEE. CDR3 loop: CAIFTSTGTYNEQFF. Written as DNA, the CDR3 is TGTGCCATCTTTACATCGACCGGTACCTACAATGAGCAGTTCTTC.

J is TRBJ1-1 and V is TRBV18, with 9 bases aligning to TRBD1. V gave up 3 bases and J gave up 10 bases; unmatched junction bases: 18. The CDR3 extends over 17 amino acids. Germline V lookup: CDR1 KGHSH, CDR2 LQKENI. As DNA, the CDR3 is TGTGCCAGCTCACCGTCCTATCTTGTAATTCAGACAGGGGGAGCTTTCTTT. This translates into CASSPSYLVIQTGGAFF. Full variable domain (missing parts from reference TRBV18 and TRBJ1-1): NAGVMQNPRHLVRRRGQEARLRCSPMKGHSHVYWYRQLPEEGLKFMVYLQKENIIDESGMPKERFSAEFPKEGPSILRIQQVVRGDSAAYFCASSPSYLVIQTGGAFFGQGTRLTVV.

CDR3 protein: CASSLPGQRLHSNQPQHF. Written as DNA, the CDR3 is TGTGCCAGTAGTCTTCCGGGACAGCGACTACATAGCAATCAGCCCCAGCATTTT. The rearrangement links TRBV19 to TRBJ1-5; 7 bases are shared with TRBD1. Germline V lookup: CDR1 LNHDA, CDR2 SQIVND (reference sequence). The CDR3 spans 18 residues. Germline trimming cut 5 bases from V and 0 bases from J; bases unmatched to any gene: 13.

This chain uses TRBV12-3 or TRBV12-4 with TRBJ2-3, with a possible D match to TRBD1 (5 bases). CDR3 length: 11 amino acids. The ends were cut back, 8 bases at V and 10 bases at J, with 13 bases in the middle. The DNA for the CDR3 is TGTGCCAGCTCTCCAGGGAAAGCGCAGTATTTT. This sequence encodes CASSPGKAQYF.

J is TRBJ2-1 and V is TRBV19; D call uncertain. Germline CDR1 is LNHDA and CDR2 is SQIVND (reference sequence). Trimming removed 3 bases from V and 5 bases from J, with 8 bases in between. The CDR3 has 13 amino acids. This chain's CDR3 is CASSIWVDNEQFF. CDR3 sequence (DNA): TGTGCCAGTAGTATCTGGGTCGACAATGAGCAGTTCTTC.

V gene TRBV3-1 (or the pseudogene TRBV3-2) combines with J gene TRBJ2-3, with TRBD2 matching 8 bases. This CDR3 has 16 amino acids. CDR1 LGHDT and CDR2 YNNKEL come from the germline V gene (reference sequence). V lost 1 base, J lost 6 bases, and 9 bases stayed unmatched. CDR3 bases: TGTGCCAGCAGCCAAGGGACTAGCCTTAAGACCGATACGCAGTATTTT. This encodes CASSQGTSLKTDTQYF.

The chain employs TRBV11-2 and TRBJ2-7; TRBD2 might be the D (6 bases). The CDR3 runs 17 residues. The V end lost 1 base, the J end lost 0 bases, and 16 bases lay between the germline ends. The germline gives CDR1 SGHAT, CDR2 FQNNGV. As DNA, the CDR3 is TGTGCCAGCAGCTTAGGAGGCGGGGCCAGGATCTCCTACGAGCAGTACTTC. This sequence encodes CASSLGGGARISYEQYF.

This chain uses TRBV7-8 with TRBJ1-1, with TRBD1 matching 9 bases. The CDR3 consists of 15 residues. The V segment lost 1 base and the J segment 8 bases; nucleotides outside the gene matches: 8. Germline values: CDR1 SGHVS, CDR2 FQNEAQ. The CDR3 region is CASSLGGTGLYEAFF. The CDR3 DNA is TGTGCCAGCAGCTTAGGCGGGACAGGGTTGTACGAAGCTTTCTTT.

The rearrangement links TRBV2 to TRBJ1-5; TRBD1 is a possible D gene (5 bases). Trimming took 10 bases from V and 2 from J, leaving 12 bases between them. The germline V gene has CDR1 SNHLY and CDR2 FYNNEI. CDR3 length: 13 residues. In DNA form, the CDR3 reads TGTGCCACCCAGGGTATTGGCAATCAGCCCCAGCATTTT. Translated: CATQGIGNQPQHF.